A selection of T cell receptor beta chains follows, all from one sample in a study of T-cell reconstitution after alpha-beta-depleted transplantation in children. Via MiXCR, TCRdb re-called the PCR reads, giving one row per CDR3 protein. The sample includes about 240,000 distinct CDR3 sequences, roughly a quarter of them seen just once. The sample here was PBMCs, taken before TCRalphabeta/CD19-depleted stem cell transplant. The receptors were gathered from a girl aged 2 to 9 with Fanconi anemia, due to receive a stem cell transplant. The CDR3 runs from the conserved cysteine through the conserved F or W. A D gene is named only where the DNA matches it firmly. Expanded clones get a size class; other rows say once, few or many, or leave the size out.

>TRBJ2-1|TRBV9|few|NA|11
TGTGCCAGCAGCGTACATGGTGAGCAGTTCTTC
CASSVHGEQFF
>TRBJ2-5|TRBV20-1|few|TRBD2|13
TGCAGTGAAGTAGCGGGGACTGAAGAGACCCAGTACTTC
CSEVAGTEETQYF
>TRBJ2-1|TRBV6-2/TRBV6-3|few|NA|13
TGTGCCAGCAGTTACTTATCGCTGAATGAGCAGTTCTTC
CASSYLSLNEQFF
>TRBJ2-7|TRBV20-1|few|NA|14
TGCAGTGCTAGGAAGCCATCCTTCCCATACGAGCAGTACTTC
CSARKPSFPYEQYF
>TRBJ2-3|TRBV20-1|NA|TRBD2|16
TGCAGTGCTAGAGTTCACGGGAGGCCGCTCACAGATACGCAGTATTTT
CSARVHGRPLTDTQYF
>TRBJ2-3|TRBV7-6|few|TRBD2|15
TGTGCCAGCAGCACTAGCGGGGTAAACACAGATACGCAGTATTTT
CASSTSGVNTDTQYF
>TRBJ1-2|TRBV29-1|once|NA|12
TGCAGCGTCGAGAACTCAGTGTGGGGCTACACCTTC
CSVENSVWGYTF
>TRBJ2-3|TRBV6-5|NA|TRBD1|17
TGTGCCAGCAGTTACGACCGGACAGGCCTTAGCACAGATACGCAGTATTTT
CASSYDRTGLSTDTQYF
>TRBJ2-5|TRBV7-7|NA|TRBD1|14
TGTGCCAGCAGCTTAGAAACAGGGGGAGAGACCCAGTACTTC
CASSLETGGETQYF
>TRBJ1-5|TRBV7-9|NA|NA|13
TGTGCCAGCAGCTTACGCCACAATCAGCCCCAGCATTTT
CASSLRHNQPQHF
>TRBJ2-7|TRBV5-1|few|TRBD1|15
TGCGCCAGCTGCCTGGGGGACAGGGCCTGGTACGAGCAGTACTTC
CASCLGDRAWYEQYF
>TRBJ2-3|TRBV29-1|NA|NA|15
TGCAGCGTTGAAGATCCGGGCCTTGGAGGAGATACGCAGTATTTT
CSVEDPGLGGDTQYF
>TRBJ2-7|TRBV29-1|NA|NA|11
TGCAGCGTTGCAGAGGGGGTGGGGCAGTACTTC
CSVAEGVGQYF
>TRBJ2-1|TRBV29-1|NA|TRBD1|14
TGCAGCGTCAACTCGGGACAGGGATCCAATGAGCAGTTCTTC
CSVNSGQGSNEQFF
>TRBJ2-7|TRBV7-2|many|NA|14
TGTGCCAGCAGCTTAATGGGACAAATCTACGAGCAGTACTTC
CASSLMGQIYEQYF
>TRBJ1-4|TRBV25-1|many|NA|16
TGTGCCAGCAGCGACATCAGGCGTCATGGGAGTGAAAAACTGTTTTTT
CASSDIRRHGSEKLFF
>TRBJ1-2|TRBV20-1|many|NA|15
TGCAGTGCTAGACCCTCAAGGGCCCAGGAAGGGGGCTACACCTTC
CSARPSRAQEGGYTF
>TRBJ2-2|TRBV9|once|TRBD2|18
TGTGCCAGCAGTGCCGCCGGGACTAGCGGGAGGGCCCTCGAGGAGCTGTTTTTT
CASSAAGTSGRALEELFF
>TRBJ2-3|TRBV29-1|many|NA|11
TGCAGCGTCGACAGGACAGATACGCAGTATTTT
CSVDRTDTQYF
>TRBJ1-1|TRBV4-2|many|TRBD1|16
TGTGCCAGCAGCCAAGGGGGACAGGCCCTCGTCGCTGAAGCTTTCTTT
CASSQGGQALVAEAFF
>TRBJ2-2|TRBV7-3|few|NA|14
TGTGCCAGCAGCTTAACTCAGGGGATCGGGGAGCTGTTTTTT
CASSLTQGIGELFF
>TRBJ1-2|TRBV20-1|few|NA|13
TGCAGTGCTATGGTCAGACAAATCTATGGCTACACCTTC
CSAMVRQIYGYTF
>TRBJ1-2|TRBV20-1|NA|NA|14
TGCAGTGCTAGAGCAGGGGCTATTAACTATGGCTACACCTTC
CSARAGAINYGYTF
>TRBJ1-1|TRBV7-2|NA|NA|17
TGTGCCAGCAGCTCGGTAGGTGGGGGTAGGCTGAACACTGAAGCTTTCTTT
CASSSVGGGRLNTEAFF
>TRBJ2-7|TRBV5-1|NA|TRBD1|15
TGCGCCAGCATCTTGGGGACAGGGGTAGGCTACGAGCAGTACTTC
CASILGTGVGYEQYF
>TRBJ2-3|TRBV12-3/TRBV12-4|many|NA|15
TGTGCCAGCAGTTTTTCGCGGGGTCATTCAGATACGCAGTATTTT
CASSFSRGHSDTQYF
>TRBJ2-5|TRBV5-1|many|NA|16
TGCGCCAGCAGCTTGAAGGCAGGGTTCTCTCTAGAGACCCAGTACTTC
CASSLKAGFSLETQYF
>TRBJ2-7|TRBV10-2|few|NA|15
TGCGCCAGCAGGAGGGGCGTCACCAGGCCCTACGAGCAGTACTTC
CASRRGVTRPYEQYF
>TRBJ2-2|TRBV20-1|few|NA|11
TGCAGTGCTCGGTTCACCGGGGAGCTGTTTTTT
CSARFTGELFF
>TRBJ2-7|TRBV20-1|NA|NA|14
TGCAGTGCTATAGCTAGGACAACCCTGGGGGAGCAGTACTTC
CSAIARTTLGEQYF
>TRBJ2-3|TRBV20-1|few|NA|13
TGCAGTGCCGGCGAACCTTTCACAGATACGCAGTATTTT
CSAGEPFTDTQYF
>TRBJ2-2|TRBV7-2|many|TRBD2|13
TGTGCCAGCAGCTCGACTAGCTTCGGGGAGCTGTTTTTT
CASSSTSFGELFF
>TRBJ2-5|TRBV5-5|NA|NA|14
TGTGCCAGCAGCTTGGTGGGACGAGTGGAGACCCAGTACTTC
CASSLVGRVETQYF
>TRBJ2-7|TRBV28|NA|NA|15
TGTGCCAGCAGTCCGCGGACAGAACCCCCCTACGAGCAGTACTTC
CASSPRTEPPYEQYF
>TRBJ1-2|TRBV29-1|many|TRBD1|13
TGCAGCGGTGACACAGGGGGCGAATATGGCTACACCTTC
CSGDTGGEYGYTF
>TRBJ2-3|TRBV20-1|once|TRBD2|18
TGCAGTGCTAGATCGGGACTAGCGGGAGCTATCGGCACAGATACGCAGTATTTT
CSARSGLAGAIGTDTQYF
>TRBJ1-1|TRBV21-1|NA|NA|14
TGTGCCAGCAGCAAAAAAAAGGGGAACACTGAAGCTTTCTTT
CASSKKKGNTEAFF
>TRBJ2-7|TRBV3-1|few|NA|12
TGTGCCAGCAGCCAAGATCTGCACGAGCAGTACTTC
CASSQDLHEQYF
>TRBJ2-5|TRBV7-9|once|TRBD1|17
TGTGCCAGCAGCCTAGGGACAGGCATTGCCATCCAAGAGACCCAGTACTTC
CASSLGTGIAIQETQYF
>TRBJ2-5|TRBV12-3/TRBV12-4|many|NA|13
TGTGCCAGCGGCCCGGGAACACAAGAGACCCAGTACTTC
CASGPGTQETQYF